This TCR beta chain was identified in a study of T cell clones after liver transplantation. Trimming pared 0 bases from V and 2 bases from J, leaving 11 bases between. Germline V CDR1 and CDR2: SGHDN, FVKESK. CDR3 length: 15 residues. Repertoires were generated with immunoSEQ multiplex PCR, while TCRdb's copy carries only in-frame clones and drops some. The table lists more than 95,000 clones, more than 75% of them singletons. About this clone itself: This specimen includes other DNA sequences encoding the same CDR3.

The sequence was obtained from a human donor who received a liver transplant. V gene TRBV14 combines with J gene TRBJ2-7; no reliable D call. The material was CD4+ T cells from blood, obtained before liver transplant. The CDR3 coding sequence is TGTGCCAGCAGCCAAGATCGGCGGCAGACCTACGAGCAGTACTTC. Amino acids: CASSQDRRQTYEQYF.